Given below is one T cell receptor beta chain in context. Original data processing: Scientists estimated how many nucleated cells there were by amplifying reference gene primers. Libraries were prepared by immunoSEQ multiplex PCR; TCRdb keeps only in-frame clonotypes and omits some of them. V, J and clone size were drawn from that table, and D and trimming were deduced from the DNA. The sample lists 100,000 or so clones, 85% to 95% occurring once. This entry comes from a study of blood T cell repertoires in COVID-19. For the study at large: Samples representing acute and convalescent COVID-19 were sourced from the United States, Italy and Spain. T cells, B-cell-depleted T cells, or PBMCs supplied cDNA or gDNA.

This receptor was identified in a man in his fifties with active COVID-19. The sample taken for sequencing was peripheral blood.

In DNA, the CDR3 is TGTGCCAGCAGTTTAAGGCGGGTGGGCGATTCACCCCTCCACTTT. Its translation: CASSLRRVGDSPLHF. The chain recombines TRBV6-5 with TRBJ1-6, with D hard to call. Germline CDR1 and CDR2: MNHEY and SVGAGI. The CDR3 contains 15 residues. V was pared by 4 bases and J by 8 bases, with 15 bases between.